The sequence of this T cell receptor (beta chain) was determined in a study of vaccination and CD4 T cells after COVID-19 (dated by TCRdb to 2021 to 2024). Notes on the research overall: Every convalescent patient had a positive nasal swab PCR test for SARS-CoV-2, with mild disease in several patients and severe disease in one. The convalescent cohort included six males and four females, with two Hispanic individuals, seven Caucasians, two Asians and one multiracial person. Participants got two doses of the Pfizer-BioNTech BNT162b2 vaccine (n=8) or two doses of the Moderna mRNA-1273 vaccine (n=2). Post-COVID blood samples from convalescent patients were collected a median of about 110 days after diagnosis, with a range of 35 to 161 days. The time from the second vaccine dose to post-vaccine blood sampling had a median of roughly 70 days and ranged from roughly 13 to 241 days. For three convalescent patients, samples were collected at an early post-vaccination timepoint (day 14) as well as at a late post-vaccination timepoint (days 161 to 241). Culture stimuli were overlapping spike peptide pools from SARS-CoV-2 and from the common cold coronaviruses HCoV-NL63, HCoV-OC43 and HCoV-229E. Control cultures received a CEFX viral epitope pool as the positive control, an HIV-1 Nef peptide pool as the negative control, or no peptide. The spike-specific CD4+ TCR repertoire was compared before and after mRNA vaccination in approximately ten COVID-19 convalescent patients and several infection-naive healthy vaccine recipients. Broad study findings and their caveats: In convalescent patients, nearly all vaccine-specific clones (304 of 307) were found to be mono-reactive for SARS-CoV-2 spike rather than cross-reactive with common cold coronaviruses. In convalescent patients, a median roughly 87% of post-vaccine SARS-CoV-2-reactive clones were detected only after vaccination, and vaccine-specific priming was suggested by this finding. Only a relatively small number of convalescent patients were included in the study, and early timepoints following natural infection were not analyzed. The median number of SARS-CoV-2-reactive clonotypes rose from 21 after infection to 35 to 45 after vaccination, but the change was not significant.

The method behind the library was PCR. TCR sequencing of DNA from cultured CD4+ T cells used the Oncomine TCR Beta short-read assay at the Johns Hopkins FTIC core. The QIAamp micro DNA kit was used to extract genomic DNA from the cultured CD4+ T cells. Oncomine TCR Beta libraries made from cultured CD4+ T cells were pooled using unique dual indexes and sequenced on an Illumina iSeq 100. The original methods were these. Non-productive sequences were removed, and CDR3s that did not start with C, did not end with F or W, or were shorter than 7 amino acids were discarded. Antigen-specific clonotypes were identified using the MANAFEST web application through comparison of peptide-stimulated wells with reference and other culture wells. For a clone to be called positive, the clone needed an FDR below 0.05, an odds ratio above 5, and a productive frequency above 0.1% in at least two of three replicate wells. Clonotypes that were significantly expanded in both SARS-CoV-2 spike wells and at least one common cold coronavirus spike condition were defined as cross-reactive. CDR3 homology was assessed with Levenshtein distances (stringdist) and unrooted phylogenetic trees (ape) in R version 3.6.1. TCRdb reran the public reads through fastp at Q25 and MiXCR, keeping productive beta chains. Each entry merges the rows of one CDR3 protein and shows their most common DNA and genes. The V and J calls, along with clone size, are taken from TCRdb and not from the paper's own processing. This sample comprises about 24,000 distinct CDR3 sequences, about 40% of them detected only once. Over 3.5% of the sample comes from the top ten.

V drops 8 bases and J drops 3 bases, leaving 20 bases in between. Based on the germline V gene (reference sequence), the CDR1 and CDR2 sequences are MNHEY and SMNVEV. Including cysteine and phenylalanine, the CDR3 has 15 amino acids. Just CDR3 DNA is preserved here, 45 bases in frame from base 1. Interpreted using the paper, the time point label stands for: late sampling 161 to 241 days after vaccination in three convalescent patients. Interpreted using the paper, the treatment or condition label stands for: 10-day PBMC culture with coronavirus spike peptide pools or control peptides (ViraFEST assay). The ViraFEST assay, used in the study, expanded antigen-specific T cells with peptide pools and then identified the expanded clonotypes through TCR sequencing. The convalescent patients' positive SARS-CoV-2 PCR tests were from March to December 2020, which was before the Alpha, Beta and Delta variants emerged in the United States. Approximately 2.1 million PBMCs per well were cultured in IMDM with roughly 5.2% human AB serum and 8 to 10 IU/ml IL-2, plus 10 ug/ml peptide pools. Half of the culture medium was replaced with fresh IL-2-containing medium on days 3 and 7. After less than 12 days of culture, CD4+ T cells were isolated by negative selection using the EasySep CD4+ T cell isolation kit. Ficoll-Paque Plus gradient centrifugation was used to isolate PBMCs from whole blood, and the isolated PBMCs were then either used fresh or cryopreserved at -140C. Culture conditions were generally each tested in triplicate wells.

On this clonotype itself: Its antigen is unknown. Per-base quality was not reported, and no clone a single base away is much larger than it.

The source is a human donor who had recovered from COVID-19. The sequences come from CD4+ T cells from blood, cultured in vitro, collected about 7 months after SARS-CoV-2 vaccination. The chain uses TRBV27 and TRBJ2-7; the best D guess is TRBD1, with 5 bases matching. For the CDR3, the sequence is CASALFPRQYYEQYF. The bases read TGTGCCAGCGCCCTCTTCCCCCGACAGTACTACGAGCAGTACTTC.